Sequencing of this T cell receptor (beta chain) was carried out in a study of blood T cell repertoires in COVID-19. Study-wide background: T cells, B-cell-depleted T cells, or PBMCs supplied cDNA or gDNA.

TCRdb's copy holds only in-frame clones and misses some; the assay was immunoSEQ multiplex PCR. Among some 200,000 clones listed, about nine tenths were seen once. Unmatched junction bases numbered 5, after V lost 0 bases and J lost 4 bases. This CDR3 region has 15 residues. Per germline, CDR1 LNHDA and CDR2 SQIVND (reference sequence). Assignments of participants to cohorts depended upon their own reported clinical history. The sample comprised PBMCs or T cells enriched from blood (not recorded which). J is TRBJ2-7 and V is TRBV19; 8 bases agree with TRBD1. The TCR was taken from a woman in her twenties or thirties who had recovered from COVID-19. DNA of the CDR3: TGTGCCAGTAGTATAGACCACAGGGGGGCGTACGAGCAGTACTTC. The encoded protein is CASSIDHRGAYEQYF.